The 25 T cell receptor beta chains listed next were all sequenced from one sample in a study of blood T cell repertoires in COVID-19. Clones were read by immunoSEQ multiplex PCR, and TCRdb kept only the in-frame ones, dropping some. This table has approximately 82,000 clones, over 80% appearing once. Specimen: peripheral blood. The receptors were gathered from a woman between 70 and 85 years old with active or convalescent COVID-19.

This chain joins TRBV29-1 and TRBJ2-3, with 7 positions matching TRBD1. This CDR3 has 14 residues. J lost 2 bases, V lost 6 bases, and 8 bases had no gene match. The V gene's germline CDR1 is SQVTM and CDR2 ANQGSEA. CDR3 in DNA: TGCAGCGTAGGGGGCAGGAGAGCCACAGATACGCAGTATTTT. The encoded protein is CSVGGRRATDTQYF.

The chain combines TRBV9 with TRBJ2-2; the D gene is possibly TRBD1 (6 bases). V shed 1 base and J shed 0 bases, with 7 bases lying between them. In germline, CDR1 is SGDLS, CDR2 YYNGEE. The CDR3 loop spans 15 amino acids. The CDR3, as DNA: TGTGCCAGCAGCGTAAGGGGGTCGAACACCGGGGAGCTGTTTTTT. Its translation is CASSVRGSNTGELFF. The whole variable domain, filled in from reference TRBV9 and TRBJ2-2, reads DSGVTQTPKHLITATGQRVTLRCSPRSGDLSVYWYQQSLDQGLQFLIQYYNGEERAKGNILERFSAQQFPDLHSELNLSSLELGDSALYFCASSVRGSNTGELFFGEGSRLTVL.

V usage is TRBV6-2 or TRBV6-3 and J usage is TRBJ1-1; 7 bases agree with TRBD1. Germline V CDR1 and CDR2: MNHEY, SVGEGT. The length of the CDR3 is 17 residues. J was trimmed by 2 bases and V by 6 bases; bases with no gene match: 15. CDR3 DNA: TGTGCCAGCAGCCAAAGGTTGACCGGGACAGTCAACACTGAAGCTTTCTTT. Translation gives CASSQRLTGTVNTEAFF.

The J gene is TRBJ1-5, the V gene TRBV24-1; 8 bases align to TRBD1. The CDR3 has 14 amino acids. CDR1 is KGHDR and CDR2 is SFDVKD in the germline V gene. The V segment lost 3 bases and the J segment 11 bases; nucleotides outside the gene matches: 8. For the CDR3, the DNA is TGTGCCACCAGTGATACCGACAGGGGAAAGACCCAGCATTTT. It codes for CATSDTDRGKTQHF.

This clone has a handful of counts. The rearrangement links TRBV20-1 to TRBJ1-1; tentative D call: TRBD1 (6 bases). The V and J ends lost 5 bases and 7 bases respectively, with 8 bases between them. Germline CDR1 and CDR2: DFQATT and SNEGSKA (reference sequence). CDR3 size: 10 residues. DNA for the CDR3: TGCAGTGCTGGGGGCGGTGAAGCTTTCTTT. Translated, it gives CSAGGGEAFF.

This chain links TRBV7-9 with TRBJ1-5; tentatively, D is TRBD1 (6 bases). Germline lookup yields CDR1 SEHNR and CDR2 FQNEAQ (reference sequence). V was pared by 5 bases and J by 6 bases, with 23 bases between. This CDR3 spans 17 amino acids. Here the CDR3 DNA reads TGTGCCAGCAGCCGGGGGGGCGGACCTCAAACTCTTCAGCCCCAGCATTTT. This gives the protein CASSRGGGPQTLQPQHF.

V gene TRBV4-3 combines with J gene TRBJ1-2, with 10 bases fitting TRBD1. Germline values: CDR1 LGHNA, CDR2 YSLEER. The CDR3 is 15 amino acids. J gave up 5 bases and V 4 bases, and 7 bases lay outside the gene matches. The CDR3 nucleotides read TGCGCCAGCAGCCGAACCGGGACAGGGGCGTATGGCTACACCTTC. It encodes CASSRTGTGAYGYTF.

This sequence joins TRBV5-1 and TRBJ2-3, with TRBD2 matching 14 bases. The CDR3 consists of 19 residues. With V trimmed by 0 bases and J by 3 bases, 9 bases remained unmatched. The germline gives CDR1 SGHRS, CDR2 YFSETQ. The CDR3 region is CASSLVVTSGGATTDTQYF. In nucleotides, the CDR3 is TGCGCCAGCAGCTTGGTTGTGACTAGCGGGGGGGCCACAACAGATACGCAGTATTTT.

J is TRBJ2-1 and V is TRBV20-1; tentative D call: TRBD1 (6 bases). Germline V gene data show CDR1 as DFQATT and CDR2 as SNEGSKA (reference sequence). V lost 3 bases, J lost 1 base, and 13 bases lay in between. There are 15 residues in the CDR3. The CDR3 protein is CSASRPGQSYNEQFF. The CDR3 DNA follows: TGCAGTGCTAGTCGACCAGGACAGTCCTACAATGAGCAGTTCTTC.

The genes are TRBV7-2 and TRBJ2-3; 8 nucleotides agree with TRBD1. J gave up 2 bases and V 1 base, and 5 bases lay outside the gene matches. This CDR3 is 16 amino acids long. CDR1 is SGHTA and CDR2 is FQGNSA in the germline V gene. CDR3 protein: CASSLVQGGNTDTQYF. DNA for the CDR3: TGTGCCAGCAGCTTAGTACAGGGGGGTAACACAGATACGCAGTATTTT. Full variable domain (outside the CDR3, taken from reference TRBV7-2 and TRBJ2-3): GAGVSQSPSNKVTEKGKDVELRCDPISGHTALYWYRQSLGQGLEFLIYFQGNSAPDKSGLPSDRFSAERTGGSVSTLTIQRTQQEDSAVYLCASSLVQGGNTDTQYFGPGTRLTVL.

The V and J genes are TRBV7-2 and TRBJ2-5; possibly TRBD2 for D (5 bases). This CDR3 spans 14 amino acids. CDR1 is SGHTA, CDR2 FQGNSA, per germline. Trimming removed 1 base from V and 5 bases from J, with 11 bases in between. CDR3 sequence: CASSLDEGRETQYF. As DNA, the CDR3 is TGTGCCAGCAGCTTAGACGAGGGAAGGGAGACCCAGTACTTC.

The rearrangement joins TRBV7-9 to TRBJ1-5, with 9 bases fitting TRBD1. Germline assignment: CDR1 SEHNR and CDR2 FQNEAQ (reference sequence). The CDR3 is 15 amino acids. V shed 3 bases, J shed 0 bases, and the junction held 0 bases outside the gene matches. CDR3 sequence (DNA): TGTGCCAGCAGCTTGGGACAGGGTAGCAATCAGCCCCAGCATTTT. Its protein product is CASSLGQGSNQPQHF.

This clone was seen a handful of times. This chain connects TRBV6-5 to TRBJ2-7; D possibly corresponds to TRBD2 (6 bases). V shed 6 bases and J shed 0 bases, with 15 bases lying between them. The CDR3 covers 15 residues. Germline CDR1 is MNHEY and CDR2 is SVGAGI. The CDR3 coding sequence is TGTGCCAGCAGCCCCGAGGAGGGCTACTCCTACGAGCAGTACTTC. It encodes CASSPEEGYSYEQYF.

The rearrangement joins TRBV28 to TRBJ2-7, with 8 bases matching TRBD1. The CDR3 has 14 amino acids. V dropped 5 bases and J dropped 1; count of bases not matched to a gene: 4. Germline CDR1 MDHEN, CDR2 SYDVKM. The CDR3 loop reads CASSPTGGSYEQYF. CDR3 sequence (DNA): TGTGCCAGCAGTCCTACAGGGGGGTCCTACGAGCAGTACTTC.

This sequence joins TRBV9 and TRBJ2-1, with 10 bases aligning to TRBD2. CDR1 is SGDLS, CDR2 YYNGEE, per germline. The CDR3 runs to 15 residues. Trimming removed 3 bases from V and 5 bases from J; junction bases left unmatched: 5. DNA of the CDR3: TGTGCCAGCAGCGCTGGGACTAGCGAGCACAATGAGCAGTTCTTC. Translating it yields CASSAGTSEHNEQFF. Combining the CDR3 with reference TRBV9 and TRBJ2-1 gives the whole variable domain DSGVTQTPKHLITATGQRVTLRCSPRSGDLSVYWYQQSLDQGLQFLIQYYNGEERAKGNILERFSAQQFPDLHSELNLSSLELGDSALYFCASSAGTSEHNEQFFGPGTRLTVL.

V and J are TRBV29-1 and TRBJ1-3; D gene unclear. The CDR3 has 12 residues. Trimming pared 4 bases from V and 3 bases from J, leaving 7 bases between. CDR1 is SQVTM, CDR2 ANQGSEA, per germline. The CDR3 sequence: CSVGYGGNTIYF. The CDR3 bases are TGCAGCGTTGGGTACGGTGGAAACACCATATATTTT.

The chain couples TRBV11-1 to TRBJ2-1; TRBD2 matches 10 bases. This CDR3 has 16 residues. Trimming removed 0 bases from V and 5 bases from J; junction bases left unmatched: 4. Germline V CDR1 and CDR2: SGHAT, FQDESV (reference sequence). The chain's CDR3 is CASSLAIAGGNNEQFF. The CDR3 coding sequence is TGTGCCAGCAGCTTAGCGATAGCGGGGGGAAACAATGAGCAGTTCTTC.

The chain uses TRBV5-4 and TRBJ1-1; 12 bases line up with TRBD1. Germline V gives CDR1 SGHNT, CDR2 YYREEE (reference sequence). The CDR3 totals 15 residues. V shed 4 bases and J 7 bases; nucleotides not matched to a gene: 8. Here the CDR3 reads CASSTGQGAIVEAFF. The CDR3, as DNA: TGTGCCAGCAGCACGGGACAGGGGGCAATAGTTGAAGCTTTCTTT.

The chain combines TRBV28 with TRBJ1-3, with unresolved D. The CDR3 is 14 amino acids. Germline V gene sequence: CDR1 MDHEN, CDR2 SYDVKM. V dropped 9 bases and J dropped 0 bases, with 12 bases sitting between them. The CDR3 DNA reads TGTGCCAGTGAAGTAGGAGGCTCTGGAAACACCATATATTTT. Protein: CASEVGGSGNTIYF.

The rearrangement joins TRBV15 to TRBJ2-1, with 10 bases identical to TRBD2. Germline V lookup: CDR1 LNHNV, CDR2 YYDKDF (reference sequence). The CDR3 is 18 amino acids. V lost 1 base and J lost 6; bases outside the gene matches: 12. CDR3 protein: CATSRGDSSGGRGNEQFF. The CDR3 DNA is TGTGCCACCAGCAGAGGCGACTCTAGCGGGGGAAGGGGCAATGAGCAGTTCTTC.

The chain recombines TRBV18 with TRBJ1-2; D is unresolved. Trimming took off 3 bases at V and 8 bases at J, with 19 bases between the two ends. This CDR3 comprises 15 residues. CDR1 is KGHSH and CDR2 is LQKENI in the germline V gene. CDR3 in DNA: TGTGCCAGCTCACCTAACCCCTCCAACAACATCGGCTACACCTTC. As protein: CASSPNPSNNIGYTF.

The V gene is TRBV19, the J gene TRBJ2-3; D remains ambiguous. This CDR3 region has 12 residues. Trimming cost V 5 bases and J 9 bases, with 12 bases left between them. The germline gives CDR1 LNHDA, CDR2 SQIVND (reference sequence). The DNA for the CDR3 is TGTGCCAGTAGTGGAACCTGGGCGACGCAGTATTTT. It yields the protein CASSGTWATQYF.

The CDR3 nucleotides read TGTGCCAGCAGCCAAGGGAGAACTGAAGCTTTCTTT. Translation: CASSQGRTEAFF. V usage is TRBV3-1 (or the pseudogene TRBV3-2) and J usage is TRBJ1-1; D unresolved. Germline V gives CDR1 LGHDT, CDR2 YNNKEL (reference sequence). V shed 1 base and J shed 5 bases, with 5 bases lying between them. CDR3 length: 12 amino acids.

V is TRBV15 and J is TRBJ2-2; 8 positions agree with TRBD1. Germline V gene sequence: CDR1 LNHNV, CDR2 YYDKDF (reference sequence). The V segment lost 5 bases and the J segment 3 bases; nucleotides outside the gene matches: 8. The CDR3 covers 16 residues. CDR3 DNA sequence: TGTGCCACCAGCTTCACAGGGGGGTCGGACACCGGGGAGCTGTTTTTT. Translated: CATSFTGGSDTGELFF.

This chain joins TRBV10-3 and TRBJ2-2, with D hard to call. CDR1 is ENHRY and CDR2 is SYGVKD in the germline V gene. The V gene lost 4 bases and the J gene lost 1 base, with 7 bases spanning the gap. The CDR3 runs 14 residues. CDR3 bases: TGTGCCATCAGTGGAACAGAGAACACCGGGGAGCTGTTTTTT. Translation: CAISGTENTGELFF.